This entry describes one T cell receptor (beta chain). This sample is drawn from a study of blood T cell repertoires in COVID-19. On the study more broadly: Donors in the United States, Italy and Spain gave samples during acute or convalescent COVID-19. Sample material is recorded as cDNA or gDNA derived from T cells, B-cell-depleted T cells, or PBMCs.

Methods used by the authors: Estimates of nucleated cell counts were drawn from the amplification of reference gene primers. Assay used: immunoSEQ multiplex PCR; TCRdb lists only in-frame clones, some missing. The DNA gave D and trimming, while V, J and clone size come from that table. This table has 410,000 or so clones, just over 85% appearing once. Germline CDR1 GTSNPN, CDR2 SVGIG (reference sequence). The CDR3 covers 14 residues. V dropped 0 bases and J dropped 4 bases, with 10 bases sitting between them. The receptor comes from a woman aged 25-40 years with active or convalescent COVID-19. The specimen sequenced was peripheral blood. This chain uses TRBV30 with TRBJ1-5, with a weak D call TRBD1 (5 bases). The CDR3 protein is CAWSVAGINQPQHF. CDR3 in DNA: TGTGCCTGGAGTGTTGCAGGGATTAATCAGCCCCAGCATTTT.